The T cell receptor beta chain described here comes from a study of radiotherapy plus CTLA-4 blockade in lung cancer. Study-wide findings and caveats: TCR clones originating in tumors grew in number in blood after radiotherapy plus ipilimumab.

V was pared by 2 bases and J by 0 bases, with 10 bases between. Germline CDR1 and CDR2: MNHEY and SVGAGI. CDR3 length: 16 residues. Note on this clone: Its antigen is not identified.

Clones were read by immunoSEQ multiplex PCR, and TCRdb kept only the in-frame ones, dropping some. Of 45,000 to 55,000 clones in the sample, 82% are singletons; the top ten hold about 3.6%. This TCR was recovered from a human donor with non-small cell lung cancer who had stable disease on radiotherapy plus ipilimumab. V usage is TRBV6-5 and J usage is TRBJ2-2; maybe TRBD2 (6 bases). The sample in question was peripheral blood, obtained from a patient treated with radiotherapy plus ipilimumab. CDR3 DNA: TGTGCCAGCAGTTACGGGCTAGCGCCGAACACCGGGGAGCTGTTTTTT. Translated: CASSYGLAPNTGELFF.